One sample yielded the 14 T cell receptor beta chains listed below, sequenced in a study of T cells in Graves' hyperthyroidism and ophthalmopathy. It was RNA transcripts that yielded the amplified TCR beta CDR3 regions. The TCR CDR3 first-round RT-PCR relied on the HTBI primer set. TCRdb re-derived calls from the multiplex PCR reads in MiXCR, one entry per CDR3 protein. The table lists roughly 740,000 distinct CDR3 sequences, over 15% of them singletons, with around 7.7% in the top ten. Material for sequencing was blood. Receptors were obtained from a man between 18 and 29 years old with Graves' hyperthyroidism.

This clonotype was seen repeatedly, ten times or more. The CDR3 DNA sequence: TGCAGTGCTAATCCTCTAGCGGGAGGGCCAGACACAGATACGCAGTATTTT. It translates to CSANPLAGGPDTDTQYF. The rearrangement uses TRBV20-1 and TRBJ2-3; TRBD2 matches 12 bases. Germline CDR1 is DFQATT and CDR2 is SNEGSKA (reference sequence). The CDR3 sequence is 17 residues long. The ends lost 4 bases at V and 2 bases at J; junction bases unmatched: 10.

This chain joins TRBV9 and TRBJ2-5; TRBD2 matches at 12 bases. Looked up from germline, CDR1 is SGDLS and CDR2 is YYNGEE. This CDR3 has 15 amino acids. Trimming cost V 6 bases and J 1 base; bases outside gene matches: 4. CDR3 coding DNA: TGTGCCAGCAATGGACTAGCGGGAAGCCAAGAGACCCAGTACTTC. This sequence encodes CASNGLAGSQETQYF.

The CDR3: CSALTEGYNEQFF. Here the CDR3 DNA reads TGCAGTGCGCTAACAGAGGGCTACAATGAGCAGTTCTTC. This chain connects TRBV20-1 to TRBJ2-1; tentatively, D is TRBD2 (5 bases). Germline assignment: CDR1 DFQATT and CDR2 SNEGSKA (reference sequence). V dropped 6 bases and J dropped 3 bases, with 12 bases sitting between them. The CDR3 runs 13 residues.

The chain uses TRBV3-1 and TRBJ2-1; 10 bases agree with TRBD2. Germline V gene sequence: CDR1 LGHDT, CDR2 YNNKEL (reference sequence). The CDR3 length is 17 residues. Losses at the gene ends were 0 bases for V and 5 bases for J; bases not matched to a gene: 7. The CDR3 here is CASSQDIGSGRNNEQFF. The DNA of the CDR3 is TGTGCCAGCAGCCAAGATATTGGTAGCGGGAGGAACAATGAGCAGTTCTTC.

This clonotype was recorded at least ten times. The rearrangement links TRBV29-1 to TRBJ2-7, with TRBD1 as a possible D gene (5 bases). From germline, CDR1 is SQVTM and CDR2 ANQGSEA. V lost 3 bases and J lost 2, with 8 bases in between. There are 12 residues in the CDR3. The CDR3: CSVETRAYEQYF. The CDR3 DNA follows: TGCAGCGTTGAGACCAGGGCCTACGAGCAGTACTTC.

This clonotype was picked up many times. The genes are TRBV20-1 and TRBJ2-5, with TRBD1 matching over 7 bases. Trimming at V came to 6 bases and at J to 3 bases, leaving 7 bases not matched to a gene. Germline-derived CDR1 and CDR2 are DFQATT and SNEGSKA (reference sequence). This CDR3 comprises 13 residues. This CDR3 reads CSARPTGKETQYF. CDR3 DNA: TGCAGTGCCAGGCCGACAGGGAAAGAGACCCAGTACTTC.

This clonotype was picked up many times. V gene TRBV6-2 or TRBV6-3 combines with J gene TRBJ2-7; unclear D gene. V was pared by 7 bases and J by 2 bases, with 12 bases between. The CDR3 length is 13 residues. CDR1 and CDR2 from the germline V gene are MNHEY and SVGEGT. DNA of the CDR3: TGTGCCAGCACCCAAGCAGGCACCTACGAGCAGTACTTC. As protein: CASTQAGTYEQYF.

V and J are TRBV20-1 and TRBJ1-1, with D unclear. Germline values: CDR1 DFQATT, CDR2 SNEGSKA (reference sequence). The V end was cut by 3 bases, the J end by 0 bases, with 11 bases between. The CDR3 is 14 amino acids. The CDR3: CSARSFRVNTEAFF. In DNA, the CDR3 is TGCAGTGCTAGGTCTTTTCGGGTGAACACTGAAGCTTTCTTT.

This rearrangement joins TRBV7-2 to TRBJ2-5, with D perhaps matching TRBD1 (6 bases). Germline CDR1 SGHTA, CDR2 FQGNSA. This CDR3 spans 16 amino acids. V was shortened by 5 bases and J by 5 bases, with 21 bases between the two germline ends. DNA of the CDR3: TGTGCCAGCAGCCCCCACAGAGAAGGGGGTTATGAGACCCAGTACTTC. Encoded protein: CASSPHREGGYETQYF.

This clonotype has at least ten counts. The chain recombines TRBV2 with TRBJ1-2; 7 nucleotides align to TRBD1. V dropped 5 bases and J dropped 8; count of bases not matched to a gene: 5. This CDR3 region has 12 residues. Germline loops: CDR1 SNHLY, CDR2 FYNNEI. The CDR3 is CASSPGGFGYTF. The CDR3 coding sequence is TGTGCCAGCAGTCCAGGGGGTTTCGGCTACACCTTC.

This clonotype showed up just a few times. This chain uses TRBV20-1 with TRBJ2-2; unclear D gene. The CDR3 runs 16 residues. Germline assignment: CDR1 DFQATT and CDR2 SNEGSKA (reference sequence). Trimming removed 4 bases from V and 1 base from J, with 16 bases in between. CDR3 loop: CSAKPFGKENTGELFF. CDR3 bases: TGCAGTGCTAAGCCGTTTGGAAAGGAGAACACCGGGGAGCTGTTTTTT.

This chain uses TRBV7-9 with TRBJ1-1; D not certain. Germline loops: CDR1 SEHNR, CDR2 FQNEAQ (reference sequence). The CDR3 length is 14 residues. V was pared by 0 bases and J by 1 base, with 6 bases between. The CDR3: CASSLASPNTEAFF. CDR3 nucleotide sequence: TGTGCCAGCAGCTTAGCGAGCCCGAACACTGAAGCTTTCTTT. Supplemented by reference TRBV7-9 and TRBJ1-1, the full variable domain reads DTGVSQNPRHKITKRGQNVTFRCDPISEHNRLYWYRQTLGQGPEFLTYFQNEAQLEKSRLLSDRFSAERPKGSFSTLEIQRTEQGDSAMYLCASSLASPNTEAFFGQGTRLTVV.

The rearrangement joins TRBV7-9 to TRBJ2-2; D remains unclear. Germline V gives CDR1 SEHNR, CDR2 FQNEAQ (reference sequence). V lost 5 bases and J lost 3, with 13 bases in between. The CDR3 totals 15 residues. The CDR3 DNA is TGTGCCAGCAGCCCACGTATTGGACACACCGGGGAGCTGTTTTTT. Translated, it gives CASSPRIGHTGELFF.

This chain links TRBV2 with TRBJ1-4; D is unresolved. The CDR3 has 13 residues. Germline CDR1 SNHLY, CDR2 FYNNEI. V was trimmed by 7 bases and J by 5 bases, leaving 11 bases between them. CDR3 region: CASITDQNEKLFF. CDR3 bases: TGTGCCAGCATCACGGACCAAAATGAAAAACTGTTTTTT. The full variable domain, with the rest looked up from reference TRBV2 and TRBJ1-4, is EPEVTQTPSHQVTQMGQEVILRCVPISNHLYFYWYRQILGQKVEFLVSFYNNEISEKSEIFDDQFSVERPDGSNFTLKIRSTKLEDSAMYFCASITDQNEKLFFGSGTQLSVL.